The source of this TCR beta chain is a study of blood T cell repertoires in COVID-19. As for the study in general: From the United States, Italy and Spain came samples of acute and convalescent COVID-19. PBMCs, B-cell-depleted T cells, or T cells were the source of the cDNA or gDNA that made up the material.

How the authors handled the data: Amplification from reference gene primers served as the basis for estimated nucleated cell counts. TCRdb's table, derived via immunoSEQ multiplex PCR, lists solely in-frame clones and lacks some. Clone size and V and J calls were adopted from that table, with D and trimming inferred from the DNA. The sample has under 300,000 clones; 75% to 90% are singletons. One Seattle source followed patients from active infection through their disease course. The CDR3 totals 14 residues. CDR1 KGHDR and CDR2 SFDVKD come from the germline V gene. The V end lost 6 bases, the J end lost 1 base, and 9 bases lay between the germline ends.

V usage is TRBV24-1 and J usage is TRBJ1-5; D is possibly TRBD1 (5 bases). The sample consisted of peripheral blood. This TCR was recovered from a woman in her sixties or seventies with COVID-19, enrolled during active disease. The CDR3 here is CATSSGQSNQPQHF. The DNA of the CDR3 is TGTGCCACCAGTTCAGGGCAAAGCAATCAGCCCCAGCATTTT.